This entry features one TCR beta chain sequence. Its antigen is as yet unknown. Sequencing used immunoSEQ multiplex PCR; TCRdb keeps in-frame clones, though not all of them. The sample lists about 480,000 clones; 79% were seen once. In unsorted samples, genomic DNA was obtained using tens of millions of PBMCs. The data were obtained in a study of shared clonotypes between healthy human individuals. Study-wide results and caveats: It was anticipated that sequencing depth would influence how many clonotypes donors shared. Only a few donors were included, so the genetic and exposure-history diversity represented was limited.

V was shortened by 1 base and J by 5 bases, with 6 bases between the two germline ends. CDR1 KGHSH and CDR2 LQKENI come from the germline V gene. This CDR3 has 13 residues. The specimen sequenced was PBMCs. This receptor was taken from a woman aged 40 to 50 in good health. Some clones in this sample may be carry-over from other donors' samples. The chain has TRBV18 and TRBJ2-1; D not resolved. DNA for the CDR3: TGTGCCAGCTCACCACTGGGCGACAATGAGCAGTTCTTC. Translating it yields CASSPLGDNEQFF.